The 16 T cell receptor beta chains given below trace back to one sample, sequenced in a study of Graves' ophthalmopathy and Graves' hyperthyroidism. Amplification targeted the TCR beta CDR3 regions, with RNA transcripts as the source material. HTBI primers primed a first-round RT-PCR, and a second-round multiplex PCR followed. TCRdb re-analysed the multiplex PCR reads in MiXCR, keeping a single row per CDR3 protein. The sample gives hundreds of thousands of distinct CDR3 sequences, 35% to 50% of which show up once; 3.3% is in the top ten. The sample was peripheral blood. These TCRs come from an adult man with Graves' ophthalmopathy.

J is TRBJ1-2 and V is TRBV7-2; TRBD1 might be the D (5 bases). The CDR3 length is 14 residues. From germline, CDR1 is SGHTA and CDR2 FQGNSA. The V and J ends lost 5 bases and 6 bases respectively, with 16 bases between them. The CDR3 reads CASSVAGVGHGYTF. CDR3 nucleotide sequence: TGTGCCAGCAGCGTCGCCGGGGTGGGGCATGGCTACACCTTC.

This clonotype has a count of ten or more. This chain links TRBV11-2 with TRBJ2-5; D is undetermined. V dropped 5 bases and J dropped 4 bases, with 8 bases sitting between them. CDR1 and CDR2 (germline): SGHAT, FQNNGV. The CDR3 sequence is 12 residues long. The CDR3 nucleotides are TGTGCCAGCAGCCAAGCGTTAGAGACCCAGTACTTC. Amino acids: CASSQALETQYF. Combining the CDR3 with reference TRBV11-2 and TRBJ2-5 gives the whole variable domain EAGVAQSPRYKIIEKRQSVAFWCNPISGHATLYWYQQILGQGPKLLIQFQNNGVVDDSQLPKDRFSAERLKGVDSTLKIQPAKLEDSAVYLCASSQALETQYFGPGTRLLVL.

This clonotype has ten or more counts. The CDR3 protein is CASTRAGAYEQYF. The DNA for the CDR3 is TGTGCCAGCACTCGGGCTGGAGCCTACGAGCAGTACTTC. The genes are TRBV2 and TRBJ2-7; D gene uncertain. CDR3 length: 13 residues. The germline gives CDR1 SNHLY, CDR2 FYNNEI. The V and J ends lost 7 bases and 2 bases respectively, with 12 bases between them.

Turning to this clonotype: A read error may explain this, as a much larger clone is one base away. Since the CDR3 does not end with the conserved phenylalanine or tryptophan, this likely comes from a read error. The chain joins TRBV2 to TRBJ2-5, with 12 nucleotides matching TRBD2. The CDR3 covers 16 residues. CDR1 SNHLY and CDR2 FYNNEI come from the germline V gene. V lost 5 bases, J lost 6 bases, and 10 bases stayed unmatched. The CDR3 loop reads CASSQSSGGARQTQYI. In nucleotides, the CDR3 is TGTGCCAGCAGTCAATCTAGCGGGGGGGCCCGGCAGACCCAGTACATC.

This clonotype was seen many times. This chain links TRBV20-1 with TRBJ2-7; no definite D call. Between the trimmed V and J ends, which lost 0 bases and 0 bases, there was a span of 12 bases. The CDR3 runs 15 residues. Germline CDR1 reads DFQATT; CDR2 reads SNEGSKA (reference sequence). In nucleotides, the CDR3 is TGCAGTGCTAGAGATAACGGCAGAATCTCCTACGAGCAGTACTTC. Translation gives CSARDNGRISYEQYF.

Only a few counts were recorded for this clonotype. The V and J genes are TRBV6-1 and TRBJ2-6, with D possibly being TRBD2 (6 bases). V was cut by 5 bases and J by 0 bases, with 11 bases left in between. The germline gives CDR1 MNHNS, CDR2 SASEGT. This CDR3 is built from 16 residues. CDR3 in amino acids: CASSYGEVSGANVLTF. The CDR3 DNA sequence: TGTGCCAGCAGTTACGGGGAGGTCTCTGGGGCCAACGTCCTGACTTTC.

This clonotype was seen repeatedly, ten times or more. The CDR3 here is CASNSIRGLSNSPLHF. Written as DNA, the CDR3 is TGTGCCAGCAATTCGATCAGGGGGCTTTCTAATTCACCCCTCCACTTT. The chain employs TRBV2 and TRBJ1-6; 8 nucleotides align to TRBD1. V dropped 7 bases and J dropped 6; count of bases not matched to a gene: 11. CDR1 is SNHLY, CDR2 FYNNEI, per germline. The CDR3 has 16 amino acids.

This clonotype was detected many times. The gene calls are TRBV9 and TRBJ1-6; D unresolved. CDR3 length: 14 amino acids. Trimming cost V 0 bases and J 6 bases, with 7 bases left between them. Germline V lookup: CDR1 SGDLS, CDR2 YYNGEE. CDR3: CASSVVELNSPLHF. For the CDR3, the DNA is TGTGCCAGCAGCGTAGTGGAGCTTAATTCACCCCTCCACTTT. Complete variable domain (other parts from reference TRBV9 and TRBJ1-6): DSGVTQTPKHLITATGQRVTLRCSPRSGDLSVYWYQQSLDQGLQFLIQYYNGEERAKGNILERFSAQQFPDLHSELNLSSLELGDSALYFCASSVVELNSPLHFGNGTRLTVT.

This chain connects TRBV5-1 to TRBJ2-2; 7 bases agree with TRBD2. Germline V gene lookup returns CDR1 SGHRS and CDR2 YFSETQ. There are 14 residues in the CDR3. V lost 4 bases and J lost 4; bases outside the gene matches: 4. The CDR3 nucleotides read TGCGCCAGCAGCCGGGGGGAGTTCACCGGGGAGCTGTTTTTT. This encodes CASSRGEFTGELFF.

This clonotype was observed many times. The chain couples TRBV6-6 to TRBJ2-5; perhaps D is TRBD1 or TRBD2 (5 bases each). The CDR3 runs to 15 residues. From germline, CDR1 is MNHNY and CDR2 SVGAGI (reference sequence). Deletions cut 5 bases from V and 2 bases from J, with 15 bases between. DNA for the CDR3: TGTGCCAGCAGTGGTCTTGGGACCCCACAAGAGACCCAGTACTTC. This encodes CASSGLGTPQETQYF.

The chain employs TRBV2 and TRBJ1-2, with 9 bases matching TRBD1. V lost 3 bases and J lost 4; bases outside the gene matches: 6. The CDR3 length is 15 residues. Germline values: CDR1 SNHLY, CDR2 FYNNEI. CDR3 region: CASSDRTGVSYGYTF. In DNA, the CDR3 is TGTGCCAGCAGTGACAGGACAGGGGTGTCCTATGGCTACACCTTC.

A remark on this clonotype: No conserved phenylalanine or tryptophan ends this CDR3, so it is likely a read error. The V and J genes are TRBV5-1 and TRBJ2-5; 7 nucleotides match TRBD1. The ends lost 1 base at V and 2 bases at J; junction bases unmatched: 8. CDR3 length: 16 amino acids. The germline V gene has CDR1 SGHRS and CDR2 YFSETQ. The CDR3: CASSLTRDSLQETQYV. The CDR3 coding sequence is TGCGCCAGCAGCTTGACCCGGGACAGCCTTCAAGAGACCCAGTACGTC.

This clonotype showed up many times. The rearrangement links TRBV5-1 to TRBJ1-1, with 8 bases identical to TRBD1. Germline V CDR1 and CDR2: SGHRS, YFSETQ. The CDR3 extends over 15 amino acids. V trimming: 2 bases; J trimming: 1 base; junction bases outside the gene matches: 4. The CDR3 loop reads CASSFRGQGNTEAFF. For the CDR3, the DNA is TGCGCCAGCAGCTTCAGGGGGCAAGGGAACACTGAAGCTTTCTTT. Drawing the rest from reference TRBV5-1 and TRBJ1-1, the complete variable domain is KAGVTQTPRYLIKTRGQQVTLSCSPISGHRSVSWYQQTPGQGLQFLFEYFSETQRNKGNFPGRFSGRQFSNSRSEMNVSTLELGDSALYLCASSFRGQGNTEAFFGQGTRLTVV.

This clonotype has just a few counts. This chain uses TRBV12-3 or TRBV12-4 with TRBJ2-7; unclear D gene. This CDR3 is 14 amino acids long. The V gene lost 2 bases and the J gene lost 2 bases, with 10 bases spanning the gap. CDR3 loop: CASSLRERTYEQYF. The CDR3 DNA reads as TGTGCCAGCAGTTTACGCGAACGGACCTACGAGCAGTACTTC.

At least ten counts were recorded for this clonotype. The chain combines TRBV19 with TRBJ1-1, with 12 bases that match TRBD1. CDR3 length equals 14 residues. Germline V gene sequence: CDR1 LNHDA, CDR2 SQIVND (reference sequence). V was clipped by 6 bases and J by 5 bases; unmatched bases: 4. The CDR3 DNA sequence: TGTGCCAGTAGGGGACAGGGGGCAGGGACTGAAGCTTTCTTT. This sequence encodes CASRGQGAGTEAFF.

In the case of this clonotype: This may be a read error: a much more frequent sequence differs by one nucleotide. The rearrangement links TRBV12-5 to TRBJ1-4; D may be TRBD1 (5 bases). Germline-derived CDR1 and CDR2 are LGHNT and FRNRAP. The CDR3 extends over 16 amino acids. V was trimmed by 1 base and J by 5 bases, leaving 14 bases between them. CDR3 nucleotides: TGTGCTAGTGGTTTGGATCAGGGAAGAGCGAATGAAAAACTGTTTTTT. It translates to CASGLDQGRANEKLFF.